This TCR beta chain was recovered during a study of identical twins. Points from the study as a whole: Insertions ran lower in abundant cord blood beta clonotypes, though not in memory repertoires.

The trim removed 4 bases at V and 6 bases at J, leaving 6 bases unmatched. The CDR3 runs to 14 residues. The germline V gene encodes CDR1 MDHEN and CDR2 SYDVKM. MiXCR, run by TCRdb on the 5' RACE reads, gives a single entry per CDR3 protein. The sample yields fewer than 650,000 distinct CDR3 sequences, 9.6% seen once. To note about this clonotype: Antigen unknown.

In addition, the sample was reused for a study of yellow fever vaccine responses in identical twins. This second study notes: A vaccine T cell response that seemed partly convergent and partly personalized was reported in twins.

The sample consisted of PBMCs. This clonotype was obtained from a woman in her late teens or twenties in good health. This chain uses TRBV28 with TRBJ2-3, with 8 bases identical to TRBD1. CDR3 sequence: CASSSIDRGDTQYF. DNA of the CDR3: TGTGCCAGCAGTTCGATTGACAGGGGTGATACGCAGTATTTT.